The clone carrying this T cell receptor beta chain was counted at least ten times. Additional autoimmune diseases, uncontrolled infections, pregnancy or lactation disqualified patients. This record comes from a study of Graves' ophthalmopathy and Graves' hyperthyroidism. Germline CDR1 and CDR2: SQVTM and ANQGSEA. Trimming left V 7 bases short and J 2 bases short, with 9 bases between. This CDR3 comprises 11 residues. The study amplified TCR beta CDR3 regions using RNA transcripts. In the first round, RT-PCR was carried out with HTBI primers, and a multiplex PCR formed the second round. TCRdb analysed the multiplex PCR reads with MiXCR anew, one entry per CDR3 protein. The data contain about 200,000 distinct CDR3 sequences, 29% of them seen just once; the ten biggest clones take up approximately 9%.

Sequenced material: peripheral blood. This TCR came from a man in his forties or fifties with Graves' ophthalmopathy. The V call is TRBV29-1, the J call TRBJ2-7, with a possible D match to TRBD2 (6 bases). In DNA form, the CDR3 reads TGCAGCGCCACGGGAGCCTACGAGCAGTACTTC. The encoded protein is CSATGAYEQYF.